These T cell receptor beta chains were read from a single sample in a study of T-cell memory formation after mild COVID-19. TCRdb reanalysed the 5' RACE reads using MiXCR and keeps one entry per CDR3 protein. This sample yields roughly 280,000 distinct CDR3 sequences, of which roughly 15% are seen a single time; 20% to 25% belongs to the top ten. Source material: PBMCs or a T cell subset sorted from them (not recorded which). The origin of the receptors is a man aged 18 to 30 who had mild COVID-19 (a few samples of this study predate the infection). Cell type and time point are not known. CDR3s include the opening cysteine and the closing phenylalanine or tryptophan. Each record gives: D gene, clone size, J gene, V gene, CDR3 protein, CDR3 DNA. A D gene is named only where the DNA matches it firmly. Not all rows give a size; the values are once, few, many and, for expanded clones, a class.

D: TRBD1; size: once; J: TRBJ1-1; V: TRBV6-1; CDR3: CASSVGQGVTEAFF; DNA: TGTGCCAGCAGTGTTGGGCAGGGGGTAACTGAAGCTTTCTTT
D: TRBD2; size: many; J: TRBJ2-5; V: TRBV5-1; CDR3: CASSSGLAAPGGETQYF; DNA: TGCGCCAGCAGCTCCGGACTAGCGGCCCCTGGGGGGGAGACCCAGTACTTC
D: NA; size: NA; J: TRBJ2-1; V: TRBV5-1; CDR3: CASSVSGANEQFF; DNA: TGCGCCAGCAGCGTCTCGGGGGCGAATGAGCAGTTCTTC
D: NA; size: NA; J: TRBJ1-2; V: TRBV10-3; CDR3: CAISREEAYGYTF; DNA: TGTGCCATCAGTCGAGAGGAGGCCTATGGCTACACCTTC
D: TRBD1; size: NA; J: TRBJ2-5; V: TRBV29-1; CDR3: CSVEGAWTGGGETQYF; DNA: TGCAGCGTTGAAGGGGCCTGGACAGGGGGAGGGGAGACCCAGTACTTC
D: TRBD1; size: NA; J: TRBJ2-4; V: TRBV18; CDR3: CASSSDRELAKNIQYF; DNA: TGTGCCAGCTCATCCGACAGGGAATTAGCCAAAAACATTCAGTACTTC
D: TRBD1; size: NA; J: TRBJ2-2; V: TRBV12-3/TRBV12-4; CDR3: CASSSDRGGHGELFF; DNA: TGTGCCAGCAGTTCCGACAGGGGAGGACACGGGGAGCTGTTTTTT
D: TRBD1; size: few; J: TRBJ1-5; V: TRBV6-1; CDR3: CASSEFTGENQPQHF; DNA: TGTGCCAGCAGTGAATTCACAGGGGAAAATCAGCCCCAGCATTTT
D: TRBD2; size: NA; J: TRBJ2-2; V: TRBV9; CDR3: CASSGPNGLAGDQNTGELFF; DNA: TGTGCCAGCAGCGGCCCTAATGGCCTAGCGGGGGATCAGAACACCGGGGAGCTGTTTTTT
D: TRBD1; size: few; J: TRBJ1-2; V: TRBV4-1; CDR3: CASSRTRGTDNYGYTF; DNA: TGCGCCAGCAGCCGAACACGCGGGACAGACAACTATGGCTACACCTTC
D: TRBD2; size: once; J: TRBJ2-5; V: TRBV27; CDR3: CASSLMPAGGPATQYF; DNA: TGTGCCAGCAGTTTAATGCCAGCGGGGGGACCGGCAACCCAGTACTTC
D: NA; size: NA; J: TRBJ2-1; V: TRBV9; CDR3: CASSVEAALYNEQFF; DNA: TGTGCCAGCAGCGTTGAAGCGGCACTCTACAATGAGCAGTTCTTC